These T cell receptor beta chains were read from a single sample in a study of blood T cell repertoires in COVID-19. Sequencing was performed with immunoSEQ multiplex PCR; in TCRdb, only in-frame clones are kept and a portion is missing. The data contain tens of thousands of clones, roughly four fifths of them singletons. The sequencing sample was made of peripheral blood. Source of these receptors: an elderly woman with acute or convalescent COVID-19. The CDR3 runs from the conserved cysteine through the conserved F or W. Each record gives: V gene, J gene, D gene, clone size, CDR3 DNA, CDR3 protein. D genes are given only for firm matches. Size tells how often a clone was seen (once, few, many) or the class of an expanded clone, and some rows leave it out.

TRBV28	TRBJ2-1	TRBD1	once	TGTGCCAGCAGAGACAGGGGGACCTACAATGAGCAGTTCTTC	CASRDRGTYNEQFF
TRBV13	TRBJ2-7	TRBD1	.	TGTGCCAGCAGCTTAGTTGGACAGGGCGAGCAGTACTTC	CASSLVGQGEQYF
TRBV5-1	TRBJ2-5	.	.	TGCGCCAGCAGCTTGCAGGGAGGTGAGACCCAGTACTTC	CASSLQGGETQYF
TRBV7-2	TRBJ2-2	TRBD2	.	TGTGCCAGCAGACAGGGACTAGCGGGAGCCGGGGAGCTGTTTTTT	CASRQGLAGAGELFF
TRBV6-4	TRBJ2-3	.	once	TGTGCCAGCAGCCTTGAGGCGGGGCCCACAGATACGCAGTATTTT	CASSLEAGPTDTQYF
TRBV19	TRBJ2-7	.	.	TGTGCCAGTAGCGGGAGTCGGGACGAGCAGTACTTC	CASSGSRDEQYF
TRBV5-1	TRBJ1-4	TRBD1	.	TGCGCCAGCAGCCCAGGGGGGACTAATGAAAAACTGTTTTTT	CASSPGGTNEKLFF
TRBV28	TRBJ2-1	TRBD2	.	TGTGCCAGCACCCGGGGACTAGCGGGAGTTGGTAATGAGCAGTTCTTC	CASTRGLAGVGNEQFF
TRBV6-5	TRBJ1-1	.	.	TGTGCCAGTGGGGGCGGGGGAAAAAACACTGAAGCTTTCTTT	CASGGGGKNTEAFF
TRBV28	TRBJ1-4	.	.	TGTGCCAGCAGCACTTCCTGGGACTTTATAATGGCAACTAATGAAAAACTGTTTTTT	CASSTSWDFIMATNEKLFF
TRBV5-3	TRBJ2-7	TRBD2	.	TGTGCCAGAAGCTTGGTTGGGGGGGGCGAGCAGTACTTC	CARSLVGGGEQYF
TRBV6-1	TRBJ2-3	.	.	TGTGCCAGCAGTGATCTGGACTACCTCACAGATACGCAGTATTTT	CASSDLDYLTDTQYF
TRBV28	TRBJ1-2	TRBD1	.	TGTGCCAGCAGGGGGACAGGGGTGGGCTACACCTTC	CASRGTGVGYTF
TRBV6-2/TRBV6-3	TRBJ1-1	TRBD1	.	TGTGCCAGCAGTTACGTCGGACAGGGACGAACTGAAGCTTTCTTT	CASSYVGQGRTEAFF
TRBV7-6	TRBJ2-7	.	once	TGTGCCAGCAGATCAGGGCCTAGCGAAGCCTACGAGCAGTACTTC	CASRSGPSEAYEQYF
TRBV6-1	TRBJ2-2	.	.	TGTGCCAGCAGTGAAAGGCCAGCGAAAGGGGAGCTGTTTTTT	CASSERPAKGELFF